This T cell receptor (beta chain) comes out of a study of identifying expanded T cells in peripheral blood. On this clone: What it recognizes is unknown.

Some clones are missing from TCRdb's copy, which holds only in-frame ones; the method was immunoSEQ multiplex PCR. The sample has around 130,000 clones, 75% to 90% seen once. No infections or other immune events were documented during collection. V lost 6 bases and J 5 bases, leaving 10 bases between the germline ends. This CDR3 contains 12 residues. Germline V gives CDR1 MDHEN, CDR2 SYDVKM. Overall study findings and caveats: Approximately 1.2 clones differed between technical replicates, versus approximately 17 and 20 over time.

V is TRBV28 and J is TRBJ1-2; possibly TRBD1 for D (6 bases). This clonotype was obtained from a person aged 18-69 years in good health. Sequencing was performed on blood. In DNA form, the CDR3 reads TGTGCCAGCAGAACTACAGGGTATGGCTACACCTTC. Translation gives CASRTTGYGYTF.